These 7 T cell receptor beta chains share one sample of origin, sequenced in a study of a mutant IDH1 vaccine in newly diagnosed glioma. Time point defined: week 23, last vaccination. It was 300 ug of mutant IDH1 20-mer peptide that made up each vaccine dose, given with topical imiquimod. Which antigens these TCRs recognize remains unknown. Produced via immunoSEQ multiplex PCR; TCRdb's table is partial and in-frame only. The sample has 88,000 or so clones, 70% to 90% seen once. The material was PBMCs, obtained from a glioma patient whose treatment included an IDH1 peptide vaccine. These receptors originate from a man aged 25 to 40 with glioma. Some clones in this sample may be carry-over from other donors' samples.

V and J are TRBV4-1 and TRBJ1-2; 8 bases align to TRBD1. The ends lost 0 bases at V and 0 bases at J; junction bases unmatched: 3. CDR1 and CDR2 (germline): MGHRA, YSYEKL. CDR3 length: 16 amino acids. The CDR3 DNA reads TGCGCCAGCAGCCAAGAGAGGACAGGGACTAACTATGGCTACACCTTC. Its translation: CASSQERTGTNYGYTF.

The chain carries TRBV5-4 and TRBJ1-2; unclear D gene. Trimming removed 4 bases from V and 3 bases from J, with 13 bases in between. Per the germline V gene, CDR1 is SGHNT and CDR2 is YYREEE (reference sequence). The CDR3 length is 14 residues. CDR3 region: CASSPRVEDYGYTF. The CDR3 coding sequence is TGTGCCAGCAGCCCCCGGGTAGAAGACTATGGCTACACCTTC.

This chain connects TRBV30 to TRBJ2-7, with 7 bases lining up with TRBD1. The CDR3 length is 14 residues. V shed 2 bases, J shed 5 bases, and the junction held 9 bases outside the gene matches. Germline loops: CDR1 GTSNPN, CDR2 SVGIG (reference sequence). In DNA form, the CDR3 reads TGTGCCTGGAGTCGCGACAGGGTGGTAAACGAGCAGTACTTC. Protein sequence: CAWSRDRVVNEQYF. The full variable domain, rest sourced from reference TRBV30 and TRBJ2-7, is SQTIHQWPATLVQPVGSPLSLECTVEGTSNPNLYWYRQAAGRGLQLLFYSVGIGQISSEVPQNLSASRPQDRQFILSSKKLLLSDSGFYLCAWSRDRVVNEQYFGPGTRLTVT.

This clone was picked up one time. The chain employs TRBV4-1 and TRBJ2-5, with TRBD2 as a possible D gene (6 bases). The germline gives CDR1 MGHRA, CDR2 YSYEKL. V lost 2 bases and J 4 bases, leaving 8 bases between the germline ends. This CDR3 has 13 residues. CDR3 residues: CASSQWRAETQYF. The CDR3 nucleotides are TGCGCCAGCAGCCAATGGAGGGCAGAGACCCAGTACTTC.

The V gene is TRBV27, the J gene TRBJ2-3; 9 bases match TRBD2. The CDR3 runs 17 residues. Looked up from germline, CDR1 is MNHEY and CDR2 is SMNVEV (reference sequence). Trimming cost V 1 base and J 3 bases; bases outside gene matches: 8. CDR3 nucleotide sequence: TGTGCCAGCAGTTTATGGCGGGAGGGTGGTAGGACAGATACGCAGTATTTT. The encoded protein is CASSLWREGGRTDTQYF.

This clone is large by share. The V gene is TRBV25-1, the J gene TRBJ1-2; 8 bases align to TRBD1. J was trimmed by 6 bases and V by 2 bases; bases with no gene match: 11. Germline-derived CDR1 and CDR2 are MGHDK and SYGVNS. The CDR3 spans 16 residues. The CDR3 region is CASSERGSGGLDGYTF. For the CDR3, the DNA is TGTGCCAGCAGTGAACGGGGGTCAGGGGGCTTGGATGGCTACACCTTC.

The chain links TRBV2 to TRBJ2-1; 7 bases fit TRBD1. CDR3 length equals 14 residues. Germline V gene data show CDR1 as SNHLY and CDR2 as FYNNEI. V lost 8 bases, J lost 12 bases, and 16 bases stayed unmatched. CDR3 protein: CASRGRQGIYRQFF. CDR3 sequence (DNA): TGTGCCAGCCGAGGGAGACAGGGTATTTATAGGCAGTTCTTC.